These 26 T cell receptor beta chains share one sample of origin, sequenced in a study of blood T cell repertoires in COVID-19. Sequencing used immunoSEQ multiplex PCR; TCRdb keeps in-frame clones, though not all of them. The sample contains 150,000 to 200,000 clones, around 87% of which appear only once. Sequenced input: peripheral blood. These receptors came from a woman older than 75 in a cohort sampled during active or convalescent COVID-19.

The chain uses TRBV19 and TRBJ1-2; 10 positions agree with TRBD1. V was clipped by 2 bases and J by 0 bases; unmatched bases: 9. CDR1 is LNHDA and CDR2 is SQIVND in the germline V gene (reference sequence). CDR3 length: 18 amino acids. CDR3 DNA: TGTGCCAGTAGTATACCCGCCCGGACAGGGGGGACTAACTATGGCTACACCTTC. Its protein product is CASSIPARTGGTNYGYTF.

In nucleotides, the CDR3 is TGTGCCAGCAGCCTGGGAGGGGCGAGGGAAAAACTGTTTTTT. This gives the protein CASSLGGAREKLFF. The genes are TRBV11-3 and TRBJ1-4; possibly TRBD1 for D (5 bases). V dropped 5 bases and J dropped 8 bases, with 15 bases sitting between them. The germline CDR1 and CDR2 sequences are SGHNT and YENEEA. The CDR3 extends over 14 amino acids.

The CDR3 DNA follows: TGTGCCAGCGGGACAGGGGGGCTTGGCTCTGGAAACACCATATATTTT. Protein product: CASGTGGLGSGNTIYF. The V gene is TRBV11-2, the J gene TRBJ1-3; 11 nucleotides line up with TRBD1. Germline CDR1 SGHAT, CDR2 FQNNGV. The CDR3 covers 16 residues. Losses at the gene ends were 8 bases for V and 0 bases for J; bases not matched to a gene: 6.

The chain uses TRBV6-5 and TRBJ2-5; 7 bases line up with TRBD1. Trimming removed 6 bases from V and 3 bases from J; junction bases left unmatched: 7. Germline loops: CDR1 MNHEY, CDR2 SVGAGI. This CDR3 spans 14 amino acids. CDR3 loop: CASRRGQLKETQYF. In DNA, the CDR3 is TGTGCCAGCAGACGGGGACAGTTAAAAGAGACCCAGTACTTC.

The J gene is TRBJ1-2, the V gene TRBV14, with D unclear. Germline assignment: CDR1 SGHDN and CDR2 FVKESK. Trimming removed 4 bases from V and 6 bases from J, with 21 bases in between. The CDR3 length is 16 residues. The CDR3 DNA reads TGTGCCAGCAGCCCGATTAAGACACCCGCCAAGCATGGCTACACCTTC. This encodes CASSPIKTPAKHGYTF.

This chain connects TRBV19 to TRBJ2-5, with a tentative D call TRBD2 (7 bases). V lost 7 bases and J lost 5, with 14 bases in between. The germline V gene encodes CDR1 LNHDA and CDR2 SQIVND (reference sequence). The CDR3 is 13 residues long. The CDR3: CASTPGGAETQYF. CDR3 bases: TGTGCCAGTACCCCTGGGGGGGCGGAGACCCAGTACTTC.

The chain carries TRBV6-5 and TRBJ2-2, with 7 bases aligning to TRBD1. The CDR3 has 13 residues. J was trimmed by 5 bases and V by 7 bases; bases with no gene match: 4. Germline V gene data show CDR1 as MNHEY and CDR2 as SVGAGI. CDR3 in amino acids: CASTPRGTGELFF. The CDR3 DNA sequence: TGTGCCAGCACCCCCAGGGGGACCGGGGAGCTGTTTTTT.

The chain combines TRBV6-5 with TRBJ1-1; tentative D call: TRBD1 (6 bases). CDR1 and CDR2 from the germline V gene are MNHEY and SVGAGI. The CDR3 length is 14 residues. V shed 6 bases and J shed 2 bases, with 13 bases lying between them. CDR3 loop: CASSLGTTNTEAFF. CDR3 coding DNA: TGTGCCAGCAGCCTAGGGACAACTAACACTGAAGCTTTCTTT.

The rearrangement links TRBV29-1 to TRBJ2-7; 8 bases line up with TRBD2. CDR1 is SQVTM and CDR2 is ANQGSEA in the germline V gene. V lost 3 bases to trimming and J lost 6 bases; unmatched junction nucleotides: 4. This CDR3 is 12 amino acids long. The CDR3 DNA is TGCAGCGTTGATAACGGGGGGGTCGAGCAGTACTTC. This gives the protein CSVDNGGVEQYF.

The chain is built from TRBV18 and TRBJ1-3; D gene ambiguous. The germline V and J ends were trimmed by 7 bases and 0 bases, with 7 bases remaining between them. The CDR3 runs 13 residues. Per germline, CDR1 KGHSH and CDR2 LQKENI. The CDR3 is CASLAVSGNTIYF. For the CDR3, the DNA is TGTGCCAGCTTAGCGGTCTCTGGAAACACCATATATTTT.

This clone was seen a single time. The J gene is TRBJ2-3, the V gene TRBV4-1, with 8 positions matching TRBD1. The CDR3 is 14 residues long. Trimming at V came to 4 bases and at J to 2 bases, leaving 2 bases not matched to a gene. CDR1 and CDR2 from the germline V gene are MGHRA and YSYEKL. CDR3: CASSRGQATDTQYF. The DNA of the CDR3 is TGCGCCAGCAGCCGGGGACAGGCCACAGATACGCAGTATTTT.

The chain employs TRBV11-1 and TRBJ2-4; 9 positions match TRBD2. Germline values: CDR1 SGHAT, CDR2 FQDESV (reference sequence). There are 15 residues in the CDR3. Trimming took 8 bases from V and 0 from J; bases not matched to a gene: 5. This chain's CDR3 is CASRLAVLAKNIQYF. As DNA, the CDR3 is TGTGCCAGCCGACTAGCGGTACTAGCCAAAAACATTCAGTACTTC.

The chain carries TRBV13 and TRBJ2-5; 13 nucleotides match TRBD2. From germline, CDR1 is PRHDT and CDR2 FYEKMQ (reference sequence). The CDR3 totals 16 residues. The ends lost 4 bases at V and 4 bases at J; junction bases unmatched: 6. CDR3 DNA: TGTGCCAGCAGCTCCGGACTAGCGGGAGTCGTAGAGACCCAGTACTTC. This translates into CASSSGLAGVVETQYF.

The rearrangement links TRBV6-5 to TRBJ1-1; D may be TRBD1 (6 bases). This CDR3 comprises 15 residues. Germline-derived CDR1 and CDR2 are MNHEY and SVGAGI. V was pared by 2 bases and J by 0 bases, with 10 bases between. Here the CDR3 DNA reads TGTGCCAGCAGTTACCACAGGGATTTGAACACTGAAGCTTTCTTT. Translation: CASSYHRDLNTEAFF.

The table lists this clone with a count of one. V is TRBV27 and J is TRBJ1-1; D is unresolved. Trimming took 5 bases from V and 1 from J, leaving 14 bases between them. Germline CDR1 reads MNHEY; CDR2 reads SMNVEV (reference sequence). This CDR3 has 15 amino acids. The CDR3 DNA is TGTGCCAGCAGTCATTATAAGTCGGGGAACACTGAAGCTTTCTTT. This codes for CASSHYKSGNTEAFF.

This chain connects TRBV3-1 (or the pseudogene TRBV3-2) to TRBJ1-3; TRBD1 agrees at 9 bases. CDR1 is LGHDT and CDR2 is YNNKEL in the germline V gene (reference sequence). V lost 4 bases, J lost 0 bases, and 4 bases stayed unmatched. There are 16 residues in the CDR3. CDR3 DNA: TGTGCCAGCAGCCTGGGACAGGGAAGCTCTGGAAACACCATATATTTT. Translation: CASSLGQGSSGNTIYF.

This chain links TRBV7-6 with TRBJ2-1; TRBD2 might be the D (5 bases). V lost 3 bases to trimming and J lost 3 bases, with 18 bases between them. Germline CDR1 and CDR2: SGHVS and FNYEAQ. CDR3 length: 17 amino acids. The CDR3 DNA reads TGTGCCAGCAGCTTTAATCCAGAAGGAGGCGACTACAATGAGCAGTTCTTC. Protein sequence: CASSFNPEGGDYNEQFF.

The V and J genes are TRBV6-5 and TRBJ2-7, with a weak D call TRBD2 (6 bases). Germline CDR1 reads MNHEY; CDR2 reads SVGAGI. V lost 4 bases and J lost 2, with 9 bases in between. This CDR3 has 13 residues. CDR3 sequence: CASSFGGAYEQYF. CDR3 nucleotides: TGTGCCAGCAGTTTCGGGGGTGCCTACGAGCAGTACTTC.

The V call is TRBV13, the J call TRBJ1-3, with 9 positions matching TRBD1. In germline, CDR1 is PRHDT, CDR2 FYEKMQ (reference sequence). With V trimmed by 5 bases and J by 4 bases, 9 bases remained unmatched. The CDR3 has 16 amino acids. CDR3: CASSTAGQGTGNTIYF. The CDR3 nucleotides are TGTGCCAGCAGCACCGCGGGACAGGGAACCGGAAACACCATATATTTT.

The chain joins TRBV10-3 to TRBJ1-5; D is unclear. CDR3 length equals 14 residues. The germline V and J ends were trimmed by 0 bases and 6 bases, with 9 bases remaining between them. Germline CDR1 ENHRY, CDR2 SYGVKD. CDR3 sequence reads: CAISESTRGQPQHF. The CDR3 coding sequence is TGTGCCATCAGTGAGTCGACTCGAGGTCAGCCCCAGCATTTT.

This rearrangement joins TRBV10-2 to TRBJ1-6, with 7 bases that match TRBD1. The CDR3 spans 17 residues. Germline V gene sequence: CDR1 WSHSY, CDR2 SAAADI. The junction had 5 bases not matched to a gene; V was cut back by 3 bases and J by 0 bases. The CDR3 coding sequence is TGCGCCAGCAGTGAAGACAGGGCTAGCTCCTATAATTCACCCCTCCACTTT. Amino acid sequence: CASSEDRASSYNSPLHF.

Only a few counts were recorded for this clone. J is TRBJ2-2 and V is TRBV18; D is possibly TRBD1 (6 bases). Trimming pared 1 base from V and 6 bases from J, leaving 6 bases between. Germline CDR1 and CDR2: KGHSH and LQKENI. The CDR3 loop spans 13 amino acids. Written as DNA, the CDR3 is TGTGCCAGCTCACCACAGGGGGCCGGGGAGCTGTTTTTT. Translated: CASSPQGAGELFF.

The chain is built from TRBV9 and TRBJ1-2, with 8 nucleotides matching TRBD1. The junction had 3 bases not matched to a gene; V was cut back by 0 bases and J by 5 bases. CDR3 length equals 14 residues. Germline assignment: CDR1 SGDLS and CDR2 YYNGEE. Written as DNA, the CDR3 is TGTGCCAGCAGCGTAGAACACAGGGGGTATGGCTACACCTTC. Its protein product is CASSVEHRGYGYTF.

The chain combines TRBV10-2 with TRBJ2-3; D may be TRBD1 (6 bases). The CDR3 has 14 residues. Germline V gene lookup returns CDR1 WSHSY and CDR2 SAAADI. Between the trimmed V and J ends, which lost 4 bases and 3 bases, there was a span of 11 bases. CDR3 nucleotide sequence: TGCGCCAGCAGTGCTGCAGGGGTGACAGATACGCAGTATTTT. This encodes CASSAAGVTDTQYF.

The CDR3 loop reads CASSPTGAANNEQFF. The CDR3 DNA reads TGTGCCAGCAGTCCTACAGGGGCCGCTAACAATGAGCAGTTCTTC. V and J are TRBV3-1 (or the pseudogene TRBV3-2) and TRBJ2-1; TRBD1 agrees at 7 bases. Germline assignment: CDR1 LGHDT and CDR2 YNNKEL (reference sequence). This CDR3 region has 15 residues. Trimming took 6 bases from V and 5 from J; bases not matched to a gene: 10.

This clone was picked up a small number of times. The V call is TRBV28, the J call TRBJ2-1; TRBD1 might be the D (6 bases). Trimming left V 9 bases short and J 3 bases short, with 21 bases between. Germline assignment: CDR1 MDHEN and CDR2 SYDVKM. This CDR3 is built from 16 residues. CDR3 coding DNA: TGTGCCAGTCTGGGGGCCCCCAATAATTACTACAATGAGCAGTTCTTC. Residues: CASLGAPNNYYNEQFF.